What follows are 27 T cell receptor beta chains derived from one specimen sequenced in a study of T cell responses to AZD1222 COVID-19 vaccine. TCRdb's copy holds only in-frame clones and misses some; the assay was immunoSEQ multiplex PCR. The sample yields 95,000 to 100,000 clones, approximately 90% seen once. The material sequenced was peripheral blood, taken 28 days after the second AZD1222 dose. Every receptor here comes from an adult who received the AZD1222 COVID-19 vaccine.

The V and J genes are TRBV27 and TRBJ2-1; 7 bases are shared with TRBD2. The CDR3 runs 15 residues. Germline CDR1 is MNHEY and CDR2 is SMNVEV (reference sequence). Trimming took 9 bases from V and 4 from J; bases not matched to a gene: 12. In nucleotides, the CDR3 is TGTGCCAGTACGAAATTGGCTAGCGGATACAATGAGCAGTTCTTC. The encoded protein is CASTKLASGYNEQFF.

The chain couples TRBV5-4 to TRBJ2-7, with TRBD2 as a possible D gene (5 bases). The CDR3 sequence is 15 residues long. Germline CDR1 is SGHNT and CDR2 is YYREEE (reference sequence). V was trimmed by 4 bases and J by 3 bases, leaving 17 bases between them. The CDR3 region is CASSLAEAELYEQYF. DNA for the CDR3: TGTGCCAGCAGCCTGGCGGAGGCGGAACTCTACGAGCAGTACTTC.

The chain carries TRBV4-1 and TRBJ1-5; no firm D call. Germline assignment: CDR1 MGHRA and CDR2 YSYEKL. V shed 1 base and J shed 2 bases, with 18 bases lying between them. The CDR3 spans 18 residues. The CDR3 loop is CASSQVPLVGDGNQPQHF. CDR3 bases: TGCGCCAGCAGCCAAGTCCCTCTCGTAGGTGATGGCAATCAGCCCCAGCATTTT.

This clone was picked up one time. V gene TRBV10-3 combines with J gene TRBJ1-3; no definite D call. Trimming shortened V by 6 bases and J by 3 bases, and 12 bases separated the two germline ends. CDR3 length: 14 amino acids. CDR1 ENHRY and CDR2 SYGVKD come from the germline V gene. The CDR3 DNA reads as TGTGCCATCAGCCAAGGAGTGCGTGGAAACACCATATATTTT. This translates into CAISQGVRGNTIYF.

V gene TRBV5-1 combines with J gene TRBJ1-1; TRBD1 aligns across 7 bases. J lost 0 bases, V lost 6 bases, and 5 bases had no gene match. Germline V gives CDR1 SGHRS, CDR2 YFSETQ. The CDR3 consists of 14 residues. Written as DNA, the CDR3 is TGCGCCAGCACCCCAGGGGGTATGAACACTGAAGCTTTCTTT. Translating gives CASTPGGMNTEAFF.

The V gene is TRBV7-9, the J gene TRBJ2-3; no reliable D call. The CDR3 sequence is 15 residues long. V lost 1 base and J lost 2, with 10 bases in between. CDR1 and CDR2 (germline): SEHNR, FQNEAQ (reference sequence). CDR3 in amino acids: CASSLDSLNTDTQYF. CDR3 DNA sequence: TGTGCCAGCAGCTTAGATTCACTTAACACAGATACGCAGTATTTT.

The CDR3 reads CSVERTEEAFF. The CDR3 DNA reads as TGCAGCGTTGAACGAACTGAGGAAGCTTTCTTT. The chain has TRBV29-1 and TRBJ1-1; no definite D call. Trimming removed 2 bases at V and 8 bases at J, with 9 bases between. From germline, CDR1 is SQVTM and CDR2 ANQGSEA. The CDR3 is made up of 11 amino acids.

The V and J genes are TRBV19 and TRBJ2-1, with 9 bases identical to TRBD1. Germline-derived CDR1 and CDR2 are LNHDA and SQIVND (reference sequence). The V gene end was trimmed by 3 bases and the J gene end by 8 bases; junction bases not matched to a gene: 11. CDR3 length: 16 residues. The CDR3 loop is CASSMTGTGLVDEQFF. The CDR3 nucleotides are TGTGCCAGTAGTATGACCGGGACAGGGTTAGTCGATGAGCAGTTCTTC.

J is TRBJ2-1 and V is TRBV5-8, with a weak D call TRBD2 (6 bases). CDR3 length: 15 residues. V dropped 4 bases and J dropped 1 base, with 12 bases sitting between them. Germline CDR1 is SGHTS and CDR2 is YDEGEE. In DNA, the CDR3 is TGTGCCAGCAGCCTAAATAGCGGATCCTACAATGAGCAGTTCTTC. Amino acid sequence: CASSLNSGSYNEQFF.

The chain has TRBV28 and TRBJ1-1; no reliable D call. Germline CDR1 reads MDHEN; CDR2 reads SYDVKM. The CDR3 runs 15 residues. V lost 5 bases and J 1 base, leaving 14 bases between the germline ends. CDR3 nucleotide sequence: TGTGCCAGCAGTCCCACCCTTCCCCGGAACACTGAAGCTTTCTTT. This translates into CASSPTLPRNTEAFF.

The genes are TRBV28 and TRBJ1-1; 8 positions agree with TRBD1. After removal of 2 bases from V and 9 bases from J, the junction contained 2 bases not matched to a gene. The CDR3 loop spans 12 amino acids. CDR1 is MDHEN, CDR2 SYDVKM, per germline. In DNA form, the CDR3 reads TGTGCCAGCAGTTTAAGGACAGGGAAAGCTTTCTTT. It translates to CASSLRTGKAFF. The whole variable domain, remainder taken from reference TRBV28 and TRBJ1-1, is DVKVTQSSRYLVKRTGEKVFLECVQDMDHENMFWYRQDPGLGLRLIYFSYDVKMKEKGDIPEGYSVSREKKERFSLILESASTNQTSMYLCASSLRTGKAFFGQGTRLTVV.

The chain combines TRBV5-4 with TRBJ1-1; no clear D gene. The V end lost 3 bases, the J end lost 1 base, and 7 bases lay between the germline ends. CDR1 is SGHNT, CDR2 YYREEE, per germline (reference sequence). The CDR3 runs 13 residues. The CDR3 loop reads CASSSGWNTEAFF. CDR3 DNA sequence: TGTGCCAGCAGCTCCGGATGGAACACTGAAGCTTTCTTT.

This sequence joins TRBV21-1 and TRBJ1-1; TRBD1 is the table's D call and was not checked against the DNA. TRBV21-1 is an annotated pseudogene. The CDR3 covers 15 residues. The CDR3 protein is CAIPYGQPMNTEAFF. The CDR3 nucleotides are TGTGCCATCCCATACGGACAGCCCATGAACACTGAAGCTTTCTTT.

This chain links TRBV3-1 (or the pseudogene TRBV3-2) with TRBJ1-2; possible D gene TRBD1, 6 bases. V lost 4 bases, J lost 6 bases, and 12 bases lay in between. This CDR3 region has 13 residues. Germline V lookup: CDR1 LGHDT, CDR2 YNNKEL (reference sequence). The CDR3 region is CASSRTTGNGYTF. The CDR3 DNA sequence: TGTGCCAGCAGCCGTACAACAGGGAATGGCTACACCTTC.

The chain employs TRBV30 and TRBJ1-6; D call uncertain. Germline V gene lookup returns CDR1 GTSNPN and CDR2 SVGIG (reference sequence). Trimming took 8 bases from V and 5 from J, leaving 13 bases between them. The CDR3 is 13 amino acids. The DNA for the CDR3 is TGTGCCCGCGGCAGCCCTGATAATTCACCCCTCCACTTT. Its protein product is CARGSPDNSPLHF.

This chain uses TRBV5-4 with TRBJ2-6; D ambiguous. CDR1 is SGHNT and CDR2 is YYREEE in the germline V gene (reference sequence). Trimming stripped 4 bases from V and 0 bases from J, with 8 bases between. This CDR3 has 15 residues. The CDR3 nucleotides read TGTGCCAGCAGCCTCCCGGGCTCTGGGGCCAACGTCCTGACTTTC. Residues: CASSLPGSGANVLTF.

The chain couples TRBV5-4 to TRBJ2-2, with 7 bases identical to TRBD1. The germline V gene encodes CDR1 SGHNT and CDR2 YYREEE (reference sequence). The CDR3 totals 15 residues. Germline trimming cut 1 base from V and 1 base from J; bases unmatched to any gene: 1. The CDR3 sequence is CASSLTGVNTGELFF. The CDR3 nucleotides read TGTGCCAGCAGCTTGACAGGGGTGAACACCGGGGAGCTGTTTTTT.

The chain carries TRBV11-2 and TRBJ2-1, with 7 nucleotides matching TRBD1. Per the germline V gene, CDR1 is SGHAT and CDR2 is FQNNGV. The V and J ends lost 1 base and 4 bases, in that order; junction bases with no gene match: 7. The CDR3 runs 16 residues. As DNA, the CDR3 is TGTGCCAGCAGCTTAGGAGGGGGCTTCGTTTACAATGAGCAGTTCTTC. Amino acids: CASSLGGGFVYNEQFF.

The chain links TRBV11-2 to TRBJ1-1; D not resolved. Germline assignment: CDR1 SGHAT and CDR2 FQNNGV. CDR3 length: 13 amino acids. The ends were cut back, 5 bases at V and 1 base at J, with 8 bases in the middle. CDR3: CASSVGENTEAFF. CDR3 DNA sequence: TGTGCCAGCAGCGTTGGGGAGAACACTGAAGCTTTCTTT.

The genes are TRBV6-5 and TRBJ2-5; 7 bases are a match to TRBD1. The length of the CDR3 is 14 residues. Germline trimming cut 6 bases from V and 1 base from J; bases unmatched to any gene: 5. Germline CDR1 MNHEY, CDR2 SVGAGI. The CDR3 region is CASRWTGSQETQYF. CDR3 sequence (DNA): TGTGCCAGCAGGTGGACAGGAAGCCAAGAGACCCAGTACTTC.

The chain couples TRBV5-6 to TRBJ2-6; D is uncertain. V was cut by 1 base and J by 0 bases, with 5 bases left in between. CDR1 and CDR2 from the germline V gene are SGHDT and YYEEEE. The CDR3 spans 15 residues. The CDR3 protein is CASSLLTSGANVLTF. CDR3 nucleotides: TGTGCCAGCAGCTTGCTCACCTCTGGGGCCAACGTCCTGACTTTC.

The CDR3, as DNA: TGTGCCATCAGTGAGAAACAGGGTGTTAGTGAGCAGTTCTTC. Translating gives CAISEKQGVSEQFF. The chain links TRBV10-3 to TRBJ2-1, with a tentative D call TRBD1 (6 bases). The V gene's germline CDR1 is ENHRY and CDR2 SYGVKD. V dropped 2 bases and J dropped 9 bases, with 14 bases sitting between them. The CDR3 is made up of 14 amino acids.

Concerning this clone itself: One end of the junction is discordant with germline, which a read error may explain. The rearrangement joins TRBV11-2 to TRBJ2-2, with 7 positions matching TRBD2. The germline V gene encodes CDR1 SGHAT and CDR2 FQNNGV. The CDR3 consists of 14 residues. The CDR3, as DNA: TGTGCCAGCAGCCCCGGGGGGATCGCCGGGAAGCTGTTTTTT. Amino acid sequence: CASSPGGIAGKLFF.

V is TRBV18 and J is TRBJ1-4; D is ambiguous. Trimming cost V 8 bases and J 0 bases, with 10 bases left between them. The CDR3 runs to 14 residues. Germline CDR1 KGHSH, CDR2 LQKENI. The CDR3 loop reads CASAPIATNEKLFF. Here the CDR3 DNA reads TGTGCCAGCGCCCCAATTGCAACTAATGAAAAACTGTTTTTT.

This clone is medium-sized by share. V gene TRBV5-1 combines with J gene TRBJ2-7; possible D gene TRBD1, 6 bases. V dropped 4 bases and J dropped 4 bases, with 12 bases sitting between them. The CDR3 length is 13 residues. Germline V lookup: CDR1 SGHRS, CDR2 YFSETQ. The CDR3 DNA is TGCGCCAGCAGCCCGGAAGGACAGTACGAGCAGTACTTC. Its translation is CASSPEGQYEQYF.

This chain links TRBV28 with TRBJ1-2, with 8 bases identical to TRBD1. The germline V gene encodes CDR1 MDHEN and CDR2 SYDVKM. The length of the CDR3 is 15 residues. V gave up 3 bases and J gave up 4 bases; unmatched junction bases: 7. The CDR3 protein is CASSFPGQVPYGYTF. CDR3 sequence (DNA): TGTGCCAGCAGTTTCCCGGGACAGGTGCCCTATGGCTACACCTTC.

This rearrangement joins TRBV6-6 to TRBJ1-3; D unclear. Per germline, CDR1 MNHNY and CDR2 SVGAGI (reference sequence). This CDR3 region has 14 residues. V shed 2 bases and J shed 1 base, with 6 bases lying between them. The CDR3 DNA reads TGTGCCAGCAGTTACGCGATATCTGGAAACACCATATATTTT. This encodes CASSYAISGNTIYF.